This passage covers 14 T cell receptor beta chains from one sample sequenced in a study of blood T cell repertoires in COVID-19. Data came from immunoSEQ multiplex PCR; TCRdb stores just in-frame clones and leaves some out. Here the sample spans 200,000 to 250,000 clones, roughly 85% being singletons. Specimen: PBMCs or T cells enriched from blood (not recorded which). Receptor source: a woman in her forties or fifties who had been exposed to COVID-19.

The rearrangement uses TRBV19 and TRBJ2-3; 7 nucleotides match TRBD2. The CDR3 is made up of 16 amino acids. V gave up 4 bases and J gave up 5 bases; unmatched junction bases: 12. Germline CDR1 and CDR2: LNHDA and SQIVND (reference sequence). This chain's CDR3 is CASSSLGGGGVDTQYF. The CDR3 DNA reads TGTGCCAGTAGTAGTCTTGGCGGGGGAGGGGTAGATACGCAGTATTTT. Using reference TRBV19 and TRBJ2-3 for the parts outside the CDR3, the full variable domain is DGGITQSPKYLFRKEGQNVTLSCEQNLNHDAMYWYRQDPGQGLRLIYYSQIVNDFQKGDIAEGYSVSREKKESFPLTVTSAQKNPTAFYLCASSSLGGGGVDTQYFGPGTRLTVL.

The chain uses TRBV4-2 and TRBJ2-1; TRBD2 aligns across 11 bases. Per the germline V gene, CDR1 is LGHNA and CDR2 is YNFKEQ. Trimming cost V 4 bases and J 5 bases; bases outside gene matches: 4. This CDR3 is built from 15 residues. DNA of the CDR3: TGTGCCAGCAGCCTGACTAGCGGGGCTCACAATGAGCAGTTCTTC. Amino acid sequence: CASSLTSGAHNEQFF.

The rearrangement uses TRBV5-4 and TRBJ2-2, with D possibly matching TRBD1 (6 bases). Germline loops: CDR1 SGHNT, CDR2 YYREEE (reference sequence). V gave up 0 bases and J gave up 8 bases, with 17 bases separating them. The CDR3 has 16 residues. This chain's CDR3 is CASSLGGPAGVGELFF. The DNA for the CDR3 is TGTGCCAGCAGCTTGGGCGGGCCGGCAGGGGTAGGGGAGCTGTTTTTT.

The rearrangement uses TRBV27 and TRBJ2-7; 9 nucleotides agree with TRBD2. The CDR3 is 16 amino acids. Germline lookup yields CDR1 MNHEY and CDR2 SMNVEV (reference sequence). V gave up 5 bases and J gave up 7 bases; unmatched junction bases: 15. The CDR3, as DNA: TGTGCCAGCAGTCGTCAGACTCCGGGACTAGCCACGGAGCAGTACTTC. Encoded protein: CASSRQTPGLATEQYF.

The chain joins TRBV12-3 or TRBV12-4 to TRBJ2-1, with 7 nucleotides matching TRBD1. The CDR3 extends over 13 amino acids. Trimming at V came to 3 bases and at J to 8 bases, leaving 4 bases not matched to a gene. The CDR3 region is CASSLDRRHEQFF. The CDR3 DNA follows: TGTGCCAGCAGTTTGGACAGGAGGCATGAGCAGTTCTTC.

The chain recombines TRBV6-4 with TRBJ1-6, with a possible D match to TRBD1 (6 bases). The germline gives CDR1 MRHNA, CDR2 SNTAGT. V lost 4 bases and J 4 bases, leaving 8 bases between the germline ends. The CDR3 runs 14 residues. The CDR3: CASSVGTYNSPLHF. The CDR3 DNA reads TGTGCCAGCAGTGTGGGGACATATAATTCACCCCTCCACTTT.

V is TRBV28 and J is TRBJ1-5; 9 bases are shared with TRBD1. This CDR3 contains 15 residues. V shed 7 bases, J shed 5 bases, and the junction held 9 bases outside the gene matches. Germline assignment: CDR1 MDHEN and CDR2 SYDVKM. In DNA, the CDR3 is TGTGCCAGCAACTTCGGACAGGGGCGATATCAGCCCCAGCATTTT. It encodes CASNFGQGRYQPQHF.

The chain links TRBV6-5 to TRBJ1-2; D not resolved. The ends were cut back, 8 bases at V and 2 bases at J, with 12 bases in the middle. The CDR3 sequence is 13 residues long. Germline loops: CDR1 MNHEY, CDR2 SVGAGI. The CDR3 loop is CASSLAGNYGYTF. In DNA form, the CDR3 reads TGTGCCAGCTCTTTAGCGGGGAACTATGGCTACACCTTC.

This clone has only one observation. The chain combines TRBV11-3 with TRBJ2-1, with 12 bases aligning to TRBD2. The ends lost 4 bases at V and 4 bases at J; junction bases unmatched: 2. The length of the CDR3 is 15 residues. Germline CDR1 is SGHNT and CDR2 is YENEEA. DNA of the CDR3: TGTGCCAGCAGCTCTAGCGGGGGGGTTTACAATGAGCAGTTCTTC. Its protein is CASSSSGGVYNEQFF.

This chain connects TRBV9 to TRBJ2-5; 9 bases align to TRBD1. Trimming removed 4 bases from V and 5 bases from J; junction bases left unmatched: 15. The germline V gene encodes CDR1 SGDLS and CDR2 YYNGEE. The CDR3 contains 17 residues. The CDR3 nucleotides read TGTGCCAGCAGCCCAGGGACAGGGCGTACGGCGTGGGAGACCCAGTACTTC. Encoded protein: CASSPGTGRTAWETQYF.

The chain uses TRBV15 and TRBJ1-2; possible D gene TRBD1, 5 bases. The CDR3 has 11 amino acids. The germline V gene has CDR1 LNHNV and CDR2 YYDKDF (reference sequence). V lost 1 base and J lost 14, with 11 bases in between. DNA for the CDR3: TGTGCCACCAGCAGAGGTGGTGACAGTACCTTC. It codes for CATSRGGDSTF.

This chain connects TRBV19 to TRBJ2-2; D call uncertain. V lost 5 bases and J lost 6, with 10 bases in between. Germline assignment: CDR1 LNHDA and CDR2 SQIVND (reference sequence). This CDR3 has 13 amino acids. The CDR3 here is CASSPVRSGELFF. The CDR3 DNA reads TGTGCCAGTAGTCCGGTCCGGTCCGGGGAGCTGTTTTTT.

The V call is TRBV9, the J call TRBJ1-6, with 7 bases identical to TRBD1. The CDR3 loop spans 15 amino acids. V shed 4 bases and J 5 bases; nucleotides not matched to a gene: 6. Germline CDR1 and CDR2: SGDLS and YYNGEE. The CDR3: CASSPKGAHNSPLHF. The DNA for the CDR3 is TGTGCCAGCAGCCCGAAGGGGGCCCATAATTCACCCCTCCACTTT.

The J gene is TRBJ1-3, the V gene TRBV7-2; 7 bases align to TRBD1. The CDR3 is 14 amino acids. J was trimmed by 4 bases and V by 3 bases; bases with no gene match: 3. The V gene's germline CDR1 is SGHTA and CDR2 FQGNSA. CDR3 protein: CASSLGDSGNTIYF. The CDR3 nucleotides are TGTGCCAGCAGCTTGGGGGACAGCGGAAACACCATATATTTT. The whole variable domain, filled in from reference TRBV7-2 and TRBJ1-3, reads GAGVSQSPSNKVTEKGKDVELRCDPISGHTALYWYRQSLGQGLEFLIYFQGNSAPDKSGLPSDRFSAERTGGSVSTLTIQRTQQEDSAVYLCASSLGDSGNTIYFGEGSWLTVV.